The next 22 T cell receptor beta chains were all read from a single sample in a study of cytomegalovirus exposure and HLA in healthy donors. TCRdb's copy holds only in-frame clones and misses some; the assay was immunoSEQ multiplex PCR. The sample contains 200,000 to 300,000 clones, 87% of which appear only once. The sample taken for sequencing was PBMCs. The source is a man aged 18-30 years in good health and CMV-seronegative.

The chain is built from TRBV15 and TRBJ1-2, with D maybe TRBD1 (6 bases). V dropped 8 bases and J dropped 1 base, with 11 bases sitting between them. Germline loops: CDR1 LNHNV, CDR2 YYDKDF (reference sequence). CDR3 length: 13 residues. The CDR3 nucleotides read TGTGCCACCCGACAGGACCTTAACTATGGCTACACCTTC. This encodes CATRQDLNYGYTF.

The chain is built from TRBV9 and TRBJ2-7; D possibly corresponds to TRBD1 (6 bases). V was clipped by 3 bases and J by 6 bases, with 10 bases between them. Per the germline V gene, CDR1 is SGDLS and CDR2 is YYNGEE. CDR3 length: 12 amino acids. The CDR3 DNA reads TGTGCCAGCAGCGAACAGGGCCTCGAGCAGTACTTC. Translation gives CASSEQGLEQYF.

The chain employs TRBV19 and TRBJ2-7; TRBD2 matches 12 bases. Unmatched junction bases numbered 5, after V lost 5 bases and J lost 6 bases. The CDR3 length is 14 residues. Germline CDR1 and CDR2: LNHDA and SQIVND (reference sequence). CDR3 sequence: CASSPLAGGPEQYF. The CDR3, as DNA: TGTGCCAGTAGTCCCCTAGCGGGAGGGCCCGAGCAGTACTTC.

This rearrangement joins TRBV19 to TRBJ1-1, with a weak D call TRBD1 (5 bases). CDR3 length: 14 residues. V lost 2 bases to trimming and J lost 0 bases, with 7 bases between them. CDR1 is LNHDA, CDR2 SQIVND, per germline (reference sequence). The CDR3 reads CASSIQGMNTEAFF. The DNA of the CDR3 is TGTGCCAGTAGTATACAGGGAATGAACACTGAAGCTTTCTTT.

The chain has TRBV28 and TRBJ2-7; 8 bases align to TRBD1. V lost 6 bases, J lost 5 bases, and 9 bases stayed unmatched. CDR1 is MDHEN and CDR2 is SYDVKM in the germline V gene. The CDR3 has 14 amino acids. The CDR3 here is CASRSLQGDDEQYF. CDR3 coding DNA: TGTGCCAGCAGGAGCCTACAGGGGGACGACGAGCAGTACTTC.

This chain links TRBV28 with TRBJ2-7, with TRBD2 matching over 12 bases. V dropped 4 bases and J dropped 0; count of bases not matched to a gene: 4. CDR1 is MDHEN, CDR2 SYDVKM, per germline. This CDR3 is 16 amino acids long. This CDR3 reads CASSWSLAGGSYEQYF. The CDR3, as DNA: TGTGCCAGCAGTTGGTCACTAGCGGGAGGCTCCTACGAGCAGTACTTC.

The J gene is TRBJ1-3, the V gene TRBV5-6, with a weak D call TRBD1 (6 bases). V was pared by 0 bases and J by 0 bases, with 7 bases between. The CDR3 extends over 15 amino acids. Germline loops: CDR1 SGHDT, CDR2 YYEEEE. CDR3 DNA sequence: TGTGCCAGCAGCTTGGGGGGGCCCTCTGGAAACACCATATATTTT. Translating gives CASSLGGPSGNTIYF.

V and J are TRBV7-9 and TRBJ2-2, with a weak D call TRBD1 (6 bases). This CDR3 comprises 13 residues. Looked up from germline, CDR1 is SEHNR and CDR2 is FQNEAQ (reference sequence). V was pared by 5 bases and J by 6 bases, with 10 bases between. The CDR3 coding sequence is TGTGCCAGCAGCAAACAGGGATCCGGGGAGCTGTTTTTT. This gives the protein CASSKQGSGELFF.

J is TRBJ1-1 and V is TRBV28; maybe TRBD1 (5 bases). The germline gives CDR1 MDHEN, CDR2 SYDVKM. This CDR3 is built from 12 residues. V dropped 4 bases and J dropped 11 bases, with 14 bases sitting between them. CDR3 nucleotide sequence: TGTGCCAGCAGTTCCCAGGGATCGGAGGCTTTCTTT. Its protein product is CASSSQGSEAFF.

CDR3 region: CASSIIDGGTPQHF. The CDR3 bases are TGTGCCAGTAGTATTATCGATGGGGGCACGCCCCAGCATTTT. The chain is built from TRBV19 and TRBJ1-5, with a weak D call TRBD1 (6 bases). V gave up 3 bases and J gave up 9 bases, with 15 bases separating them. Germline CDR1 and CDR2: LNHDA and SQIVND (reference sequence). The CDR3 length is 14 residues.

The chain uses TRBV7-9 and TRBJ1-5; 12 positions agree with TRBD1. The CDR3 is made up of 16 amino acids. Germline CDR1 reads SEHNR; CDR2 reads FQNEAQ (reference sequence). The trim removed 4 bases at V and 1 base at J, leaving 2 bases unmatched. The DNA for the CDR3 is TGTGCCAGCAGCTGGGGACAGGGGGCGAGCAATCAGCCCCAGCATTTT. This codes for CASSWGQGASNQPQHF.

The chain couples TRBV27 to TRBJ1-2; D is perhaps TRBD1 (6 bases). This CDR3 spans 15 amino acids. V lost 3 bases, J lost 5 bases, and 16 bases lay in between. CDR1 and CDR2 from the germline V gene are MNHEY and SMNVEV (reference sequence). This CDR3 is CASSFRGPLSYGYTF. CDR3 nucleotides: TGTGCCAGCAGTTTCAGGGGCCCCTTAAGTTATGGCTACACCTTC.

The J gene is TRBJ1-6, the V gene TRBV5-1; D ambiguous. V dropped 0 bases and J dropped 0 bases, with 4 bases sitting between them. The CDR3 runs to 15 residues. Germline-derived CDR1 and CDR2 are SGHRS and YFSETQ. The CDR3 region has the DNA TGCGCCAGCAGCTTGGCCAACTCCTATAATTCACCCCTCCACTTT. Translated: CASSLANSYNSPLHF.

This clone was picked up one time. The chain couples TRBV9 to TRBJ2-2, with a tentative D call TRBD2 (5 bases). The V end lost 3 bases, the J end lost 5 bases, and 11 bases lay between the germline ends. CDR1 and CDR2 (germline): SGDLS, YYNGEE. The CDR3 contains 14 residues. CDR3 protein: CASSAWTGTGELFF. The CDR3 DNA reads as TGTGCCAGCAGCGCTTGGACGGGGACCGGGGAGCTGTTTTTT.

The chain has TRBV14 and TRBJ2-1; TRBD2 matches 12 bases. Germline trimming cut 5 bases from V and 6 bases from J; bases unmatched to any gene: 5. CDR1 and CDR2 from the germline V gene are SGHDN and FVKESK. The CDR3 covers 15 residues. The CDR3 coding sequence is TGTGCCAGCAGCGACCGGACTAGCGGGATCAATGAGCAGTTCTTC. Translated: CASSDRTSGINEQFF. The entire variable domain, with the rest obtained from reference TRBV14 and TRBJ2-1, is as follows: EAGVTQFPSHSVIEKGQTVTLRCDPISGHDNLYWYRRVMGKEIKFLLHFVKESKQDESGMPNNRFLAERTGGTYSTLKVQPAELEDSGVYFCASSDRTSGINEQFFGPGTRLTVL.

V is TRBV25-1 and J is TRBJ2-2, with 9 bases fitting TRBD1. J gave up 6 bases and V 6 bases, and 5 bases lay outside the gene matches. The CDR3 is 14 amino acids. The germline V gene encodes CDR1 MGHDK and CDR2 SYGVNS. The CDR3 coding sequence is TGTGCCAGCAGACAGGGGGCGCGGGCCGGGGAGCTGTTTTTT. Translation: CASRQGARAGELFF.

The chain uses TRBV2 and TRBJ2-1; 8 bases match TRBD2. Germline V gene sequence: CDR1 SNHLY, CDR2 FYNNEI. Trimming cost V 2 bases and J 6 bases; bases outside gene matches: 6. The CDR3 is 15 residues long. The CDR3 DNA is TGTGCCAGCAGTGAATCACCCGGGAGGGCCAATGAGCAGTTCTTC. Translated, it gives CASSESPGRANEQFF.

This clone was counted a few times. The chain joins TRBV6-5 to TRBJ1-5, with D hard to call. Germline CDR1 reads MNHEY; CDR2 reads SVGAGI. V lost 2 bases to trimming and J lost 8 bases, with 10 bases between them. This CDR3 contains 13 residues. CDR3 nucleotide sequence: TGTGCCAGCAGTTACGGAGGAGGAGAGCCCCAGCATTTT. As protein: CASSYGGGEPQHF.

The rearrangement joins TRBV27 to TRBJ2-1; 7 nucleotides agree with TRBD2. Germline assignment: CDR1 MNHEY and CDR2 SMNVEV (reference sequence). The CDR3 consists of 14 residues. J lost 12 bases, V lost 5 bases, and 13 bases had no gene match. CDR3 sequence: CASSPGLESEGQFF. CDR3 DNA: TGTGCCAGCAGTCCCGGACTAGAGAGTGAAGGGCAGTTCTTC.

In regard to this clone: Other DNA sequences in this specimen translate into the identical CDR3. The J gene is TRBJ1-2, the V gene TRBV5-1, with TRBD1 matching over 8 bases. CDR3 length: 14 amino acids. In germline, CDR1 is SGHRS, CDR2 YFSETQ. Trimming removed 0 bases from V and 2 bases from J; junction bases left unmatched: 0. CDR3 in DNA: TGCGCCAGCAGCTTGGGACAGGGGAACTATGGCTACACCTTC. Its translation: CASSLGQGNYGYTF. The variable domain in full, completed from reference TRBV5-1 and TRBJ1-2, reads KAGVTQTPRYLIKTRGQQVTLSCSPISGHRSVSWYQQTPGQGLQFLFEYFSETQRNKGNFPGRFSGRQFSNSRSEMNVSTLELGDSALYLCASSLGQGNYGYTFGSGTRLTVV.

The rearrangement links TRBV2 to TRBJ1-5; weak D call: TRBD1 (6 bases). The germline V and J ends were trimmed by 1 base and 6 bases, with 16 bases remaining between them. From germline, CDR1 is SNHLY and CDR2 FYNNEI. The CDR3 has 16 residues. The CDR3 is CASSEGQGRGGQPQHF. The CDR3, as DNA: TGTGCCAGCAGTGAAGGTCAGGGCAGGGGTGGTCAGCCCCAGCATTTT.

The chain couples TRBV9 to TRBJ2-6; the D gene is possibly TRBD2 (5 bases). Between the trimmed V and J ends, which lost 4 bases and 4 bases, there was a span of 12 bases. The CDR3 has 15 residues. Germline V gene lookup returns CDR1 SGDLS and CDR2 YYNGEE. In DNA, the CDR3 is TGTGCCAGCAGCTTAGGAGGTCCCGGGGCCAACGTCCTGACTTTC. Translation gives CASSLGGPGANVLTF.